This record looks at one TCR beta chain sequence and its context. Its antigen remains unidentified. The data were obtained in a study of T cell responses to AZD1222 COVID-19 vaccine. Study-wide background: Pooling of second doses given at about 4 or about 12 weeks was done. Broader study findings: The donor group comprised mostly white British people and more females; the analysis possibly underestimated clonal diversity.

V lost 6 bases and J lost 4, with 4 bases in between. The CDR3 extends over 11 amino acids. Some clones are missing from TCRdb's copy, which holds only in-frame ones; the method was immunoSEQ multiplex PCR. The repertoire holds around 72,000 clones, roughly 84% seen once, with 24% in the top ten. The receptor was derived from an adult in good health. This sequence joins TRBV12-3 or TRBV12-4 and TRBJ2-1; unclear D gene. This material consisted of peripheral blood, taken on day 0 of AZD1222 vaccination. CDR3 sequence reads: CASSQYNEQFF. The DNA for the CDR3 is TGTGCCAGCAGCCAGTACAATGAGCAGTTCTTC.